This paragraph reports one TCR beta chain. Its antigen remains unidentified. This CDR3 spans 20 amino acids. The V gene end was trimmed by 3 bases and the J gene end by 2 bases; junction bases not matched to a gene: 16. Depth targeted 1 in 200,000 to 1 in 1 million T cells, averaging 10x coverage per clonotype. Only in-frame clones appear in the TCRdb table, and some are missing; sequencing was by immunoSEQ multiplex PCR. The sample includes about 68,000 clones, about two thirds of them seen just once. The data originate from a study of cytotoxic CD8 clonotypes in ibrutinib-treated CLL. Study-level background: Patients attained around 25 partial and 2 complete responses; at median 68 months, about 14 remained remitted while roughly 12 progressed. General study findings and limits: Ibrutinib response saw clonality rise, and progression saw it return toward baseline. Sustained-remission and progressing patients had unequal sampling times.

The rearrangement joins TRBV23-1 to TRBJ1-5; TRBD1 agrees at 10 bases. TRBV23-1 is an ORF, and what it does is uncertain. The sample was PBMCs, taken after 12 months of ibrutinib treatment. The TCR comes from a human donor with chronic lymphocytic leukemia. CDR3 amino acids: CASSQMGIGTGEQGNQPQHF. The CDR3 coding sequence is TGCGCCAGCAGTCAGATGGGGATCGGGACAGGGGAACAGGGCAATCAGCCCCAGCATTTT.